This TCR beta chain was sequenced in a study of cytomegalovirus exposure and HLA in healthy donors. Regarding the study as a whole: Some public TCRs appeared in many individuals, while most sequences were rare.

This clone was picked up a small number of times. Antigen: not known. This sample also contains other DNA sequences that code for the same CDR3. V gave up 3 bases and J gave up 2 bases, with 11 bases separating them. Germline values: CDR1 SEHNR, CDR2 FQNEAQ (reference sequence). The CDR3 loop spans 14 amino acids. The study ran its PCR with 60 Vbeta and 13 Jbeta primers. Original handling: In a later analysis, of 79 million or so unique beta chains, around 11 million appeared in at least two donors. Sequenced by immunoSEQ multiplex PCR; TCRdb stores in-frame clones only, minus some. The V and J calls and clone size are taken from that table; D and trimming were inferred from the DNA. The data contain 110,000 or so clones, 80% to 85% of them singletons.

The chain carries TRBV7-9 and TRBJ2-7; D is perhaps TRBD2 (5 bases). This TCR came from a woman between 40 and 50 years old in good health and CMV-seronegative. The sequenced sample consisted of PBMCs. This chain's CDR3 is CASSLAGGTYEQYF. In DNA form, the CDR3 reads TGTGCCAGCAGCTTGGCGGGCGGTACCTACGAGCAGTACTTC.